The clone carrying this T cell receptor beta chain was picked up a small number of times. The data stem from a study of blood T cell repertoires in COVID-19. About the study: Collection of acute and convalescent COVID-19 samples took place in the United States, Italy and Spain. Sources were T cells, B-cell-depleted T cells, or PBMCs; the material itself was cDNA or gDNA.

The CDR3 is made up of 16 amino acids. Germline V gene lookup returns CDR1 LGHNA and CDR2 YNFKEQ. Germline trimming cut 4 bases from V and 0 bases from J; bases unmatched to any gene: 6. Per the original data handling: Reference gene primer amplification gave nucleated cell count estimates. Profiled with immunoSEQ multiplex PCR; TCRdb holds only in-frame clones, not every one. That table supplies the V and J calls and clone size; D and trimming were determined from the DNA. Among 65,000 to 80,000 clones listed, 75% to 90% were seen once. V is TRBV4-2 and J is TRBJ2-1, with 7 bases lining up with TRBD2. This sequence was found in a middle-aged man with active COVID-19. Sequencing was done on a sample of peripheral blood. CDR3 nucleotides: TGTGCCAGCAGCCCCGAGCGCGGGAGCTCCTACAATGAGCAGTTCTTC. Protein product: CASSPERGSSYNEQFF.